This is a list of T cell receptor beta chains from one sample in a study of blood T cell repertoires in COVID-19. Method: immunoSEQ multiplex PCR; TCRdb's copy keeps in-frame clones and lacks some. Of approximately 400,000 clones listed, around 90% are singletons. The sample comprised PBMCs or T cells enriched from blood (not recorded which). These receptors all come from a woman under 30 who had recovered from COVID-19. The CDR3 runs from the conserved cysteine through the conserved F or W. The D gene is left open where the match is weak.

d_call,j_call,v_call,cdr3_aa
-,TRBJ1-1,TRBV3-1/TRBV3-2,CASSQAQGFTEAFF
-,TRBJ2-4,TRBV19,CASSIDLRRIIKNIQYF
TRBD1,TRBJ2-5,TRBV3-1/TRBV3-2,CASSPRTGGMETQYF
-,TRBJ2-7,TRBV3-1/TRBV3-2,CASSQDGVFEQYF
TRBD1,TRBJ1-6,TRBV6-5,CASSTGQGNSPLHF
TRBD2,TRBJ2-5,TRBV19,CASSISGLHQETQYF
-,TRBJ1-1,TRBV24-1,CATSFGENTEAFF
-,TRBJ1-1,TRBV4-3,CASSQDLIGLLNTEAFF
TRBD1,TRBJ1-2,TRBV19,CASSIVPRQGNYGYTF
-,TRBJ2-7,TRBV7-3,CASSLALVAGDSYEQYF
TRBD2,TRBJ2-3,TRBV5-4,CASSTRLAGSSTDTQYF
-,TRBJ1-6,TRBV7-6,CASSMGDFGRSPLHF
-,TRBJ1-4,TRBV12-3/TRBV12-4,CASTAGTHEKLFF
TRBD1,TRBJ1-5,TRBV30,CAWSQGVDNQPQHF
-,TRBJ1-1,TRBV10-3,CAIRVQGSNTEAFF
TRBD1,TRBJ1-3,TRBV18,CASSPGTAAGNTIYF
-,TRBJ2-6,TRBV6-1,CASSEALAGANVLTF
TRBD2,TRBJ2-7,TRBV7-6,CASSREPGGAYEQYF
-,TRBJ1-1,TRBV7-9,CASSLYGENTEAFF
-,TRBJ1-1,TRBV6-2/TRBV6-3,CASSYSQGMNTEAFF
-,TRBJ2-7,TRBV18,CASSVGQFYEQYF
-,TRBJ1-4,TRBV25-1,CASSRTLSTNEKLFF